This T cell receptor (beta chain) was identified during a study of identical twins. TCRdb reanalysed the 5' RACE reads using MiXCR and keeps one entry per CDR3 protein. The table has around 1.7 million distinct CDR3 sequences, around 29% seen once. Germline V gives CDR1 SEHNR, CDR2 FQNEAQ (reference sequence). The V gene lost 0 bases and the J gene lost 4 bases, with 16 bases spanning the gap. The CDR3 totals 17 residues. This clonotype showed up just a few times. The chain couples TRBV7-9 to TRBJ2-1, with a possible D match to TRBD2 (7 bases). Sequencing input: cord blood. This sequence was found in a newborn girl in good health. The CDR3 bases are TGTGCCAGCAGCTTAGCTGGGACGGGGGGCTTATACAATGAGCAGTTCTTC. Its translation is CASSLAGTGGLYNEQFF.